These 23 T cell receptor beta chains were all obtained from the same sample, sequenced in a study of metastatic and nonmetastatic thyroid tumors. TCRdb used MiXCR to call clones anew from the PCR reads. The data show 14,000 to 15,000 clones, 15% to 20% seen once. Until they underwent thyroid surgery, no patient had received any treatment. The sequenced sample was blood. The receptor source for this set is a female donor with papillary thyroid cancer or a benign thyroid nodule (not recorded which). Some clones in this sample may be carry-over from other donors' samples.

By share of the sample, this clone is medium-sized (0.01 to 0.1%). V gene TRBV2 combines with J gene TRBJ2-7; D not resolved. The germline CDR1 and CDR2 sequences are SNHLY and FYNNEI. The CDR3 has 11 residues. V was clipped by 8 bases and J by 0 bases, with 5 bases between them. The CDR3 DNA is TGTGCCAGCCGGAGCTCCTACGAGCAGTACTTC. The encoded protein is CASRSSYEQYF.

This clone has ten or more counts. The chain links TRBV7-2 to TRBJ1-5, with TRBD1 identical over 8 bases. The CDR3 sequence is 15 residues long. Germline V gene lookup returns CDR1 SGHTA and CDR2 FQGNSA. After removal of 5 bases from V and 4 bases from J, the junction contained 7 bases not matched to a gene. CDR3 sequence (DNA): TGTGCCAGCAGCGCTCAGGGGGCTATGAATCAGCCCCAGCATTTT. As protein: CASSAQGAMNQPQHF.

This clone was counted at least ten times. V is TRBV18 and J is TRBJ2-6; no clear D. This CDR3 contains 15 residues. CDR1 and CDR2 from the germline V gene are KGHSH and LQKENI. V was clipped by 6 bases and J by 2 bases, with 11 bases between them. This chain's CDR3 is CASSPQSPGANVLTF. The DNA for the CDR3 is TGTGCCAGCTCCCCCCAATCCCCTGGGGCCAACGTCCTGACTTTC.

This chain uses TRBV11-2 with TRBJ2-1, with 7 nucleotides matching TRBD2. CDR3 length equals 15 residues. The germline gives CDR1 SGHAT, CDR2 FQNNGV. With V trimmed by 5 bases and J by 5 bases, 9 bases remained unmatched. CDR3 DNA: TGTGCCAGCAGCCCGAGCGGGAACGGGAACAATGAGCAGTTCTTC. Its protein is CASSPSGNGNNEQFF.

The CDR3 bases are TGTGCCTGGGTAAACCCGGGACAGTACGAGCAGTACTTC. Amino acid sequence: CAWVNPGQYEQYF. The rearrangement joins TRBV30 to TRBJ2-7, with 7 bases that match TRBD1. The junction had 8 bases not matched to a gene; V was cut back by 5 bases and J by 4 bases. The CDR3 has 13 residues. The germline gives CDR1 GTSNPN, CDR2 SVGIG (reference sequence).

Points on this clone: This clone may be a read error of a much larger clone one base away. This chain links TRBV18 with TRBJ1-2; 7 bases fit TRBD1. The germline CDR1 and CDR2 sequences are KGHSH and LQKENI. The CDR3 loop spans 13 amino acids. Trimming removed 3 bases from V and 10 bases from J; junction bases left unmatched: 8. The chain's CDR3 is CASSPTGWLVYTF. For the CDR3, the DNA is TGTGCCAGCTCACCGACAGGGTGGCTAGTCTACACCTTC. Complete variable domain (other parts from reference TRBV18 and TRBJ1-2): NAGVMQNPRHLVRRRGQEARLRCSPMKGHSHVYWYRQLPEEGLKFMVYLQKENIIDESGMPKERFSAEFPKEGPSILRIQQVVRGDSAAYFCASSPTGWLVYTFGSGTRLTVV.

This clone is classed as medium-sized. The chain uses TRBV24-1 and TRBJ2-1; 14 bases agree with TRBD2. Unmatched junction bases numbered 6, after V lost 4 bases and J lost 8 bases. Germline V gene sequence: CDR1 KGHDR, CDR2 SFDVKD. This CDR3 is built from 16 residues. This CDR3 reads CATSDAGTSGSDEQFF. Here the CDR3 DNA reads TGTGCCACCAGTGACGCCGGGACTAGCGGGAGTGATGAGCAGTTCTTC.

This clone was seen repeatedly, ten times or more. The V and J genes are TRBV15 and TRBJ1-2; D is ambiguous. Germline V CDR1 and CDR2: LNHNV, YYDKDF (reference sequence). The CDR3 runs 13 residues. The V end was cut by 0 bases, the J end by 7 bases, with 9 bases between. In DNA, the CDR3 is TGTGCCACCAGCAGAGAGTTTAATGTTGGCTACACCTTC. Translating it yields CATSREFNVGYTF.

This clone is categorized as medium-sized. The gene calls are TRBV20-1 and TRBJ2-1, with D possibly matching TRBD1 (5 bases). This CDR3 has 14 residues. Germline assignment: CDR1 DFQATT and CDR2 SNEGSKA (reference sequence). V lost 3 bases to trimming and J lost 7 bases, with 16 bases between them. CDR3 loop: CSASMWGMGNEQFF. The CDR3 DNA reads TGCAGTGCTAGTATGTGGGGCATGGGGAATGAGCAGTTCTTC.

This clone came up many times. CDR3: CASSYQGPVAFF. The CDR3 coding sequence is TGTGCCAGCAGCTACCAAGGACCGGTAGCTTTCTTT. This chain links TRBV2 with TRBJ1-1; D is unclear. The V gene lost 6 bases and the J gene lost 10 bases, with 15 bases spanning the gap. The CDR3 is 12 residues long. Germline loops: CDR1 SNHLY, CDR2 FYNNEI. The full variable domain, in which reference TRBV2 and TRBJ1-1 provide the parts outside the CDR3, is EPEVTQTPSHQVTQMGQEVILRCVPISNHLYFYWYRQILGQKVEFLVSFYNNEISEKSEIFDDQFSVERPDGSNFTLKIRSTKLEDSAMYFCASSYQGPVAFFGQGTRLTVV.

This clone occurred a few times. This chain connects TRBV10-2 to TRBJ1-2, with 11 bases that match TRBD1. Unmatched junction bases numbered 4, after V lost 5 bases and J lost 5 bases. Looked up from germline, CDR1 is WSHSY and CDR2 is SAAADI. CDR3 size: 14 residues. The CDR3 region is CASSYRDRGYGYTF. In DNA, the CDR3 is TGCGCCAGCAGTTACCGGGACAGGGGGTATGGCTACACCTTC.

This clone is termed medium-sized. The CDR3 DNA sequence: TGTGCCACCAGTGATTACGCCGGGACAGGGATTTCTGAGCAGTTCTTC. It encodes CATSDYAGTGISEQFF. The chain couples TRBV24-1 to TRBJ2-1; 9 bases agree with TRBD1. CDR1 is KGHDR, CDR2 SFDVKD, per germline. Trimming removed 2 bases from V and 9 bases from J; junction bases left unmatched: 10. This CDR3 contains 16 residues.

This clone was picked up a small number of times. The chain employs TRBV7-9 and TRBJ2-5; D not certain. Germline assignment: CDR1 SEHNR and CDR2 FQNEAQ (reference sequence). V was pared by 1 base and J by 1 base, with 7 bases between. The CDR3 is made up of 14 amino acids. CDR3 sequence: CASSLVGIQETQYF. The CDR3 bases are TGTGCCAGCAGCTTAGTAGGCATCCAAGAGACCCAGTACTTC.

This clone was counted many times. The CDR3 DNA sequence: TGTGCCAGCAGTGGATTAGAAAGCTCTGGGGCCAACGTCCTGACTTTC. Translated, it gives CASSGLESSGANVLTF. The chain recombines TRBV2 with TRBJ2-6, with D hard to call. Germline V lookup: CDR1 SNHLY, CDR2 FYNNEI. Between the trimmed V and J ends, which lost 4 bases and 0 bases, there was a span of 10 bases. This CDR3 spans 16 amino acids.

There are many counts of this clone. This may be a read error, as it is one base from a much larger clone. Other DNA sequences in this sample translate to the same CDR3. Here the CDR3 DNA reads TGCGCCAGCAGTGAGTCAGCGGGAGGCTCCACAAACACCGGGGAGCTGTTTTTT. Translation: CASSESAGGSTNTGELFF. The chain employs TRBV10-2 and TRBJ2-2, with 9 nucleotides matching TRBD2. Trimming took 0 bases from V and 2 from J; bases not matched to a gene: 7. The CDR3 totals 18 residues. Germline V gene data show CDR1 as WSHSY and CDR2 as SAAADI.

This clone was detected many times. This rearrangement joins TRBV11-3 to TRBJ1-2; D might be TRBD1 (5 bases). Trimming shortened V by 5 bases and J by 6 bases, and 16 bases separated the two germline ends. CDR1 and CDR2 from the germline V gene are SGHNT and YENEEA. This CDR3 has 14 residues. The CDR3 protein is CASSDPGARDGYTF. CDR3 bases: TGTGCCAGCAGCGACCCCGGGGCGCGTGATGGCTACACCTTC.

This clone was observed many times. The genes are TRBV5-1 and TRBJ1-1, with D hard to call. This CDR3 has 14 amino acids. Germline-derived CDR1 and CDR2 are SGHRS and YFSETQ. The V end was cut by 0 bases, the J end by 2 bases, with 8 bases between. The CDR3 DNA follows: TGCGCCAGCAGCTTGGGGGCTTTAAACACTGAAGCTTTCTTT. It encodes CASSLGALNTEAFF.

This clone was detected many times. This chain links TRBV14 with TRBJ2-3, with D tentatively TRBD1 (5 bases). V was cut by 6 bases and J by 1 base, with 11 bases left in between. The length of the CDR3 is 14 residues. The germline gives CDR1 SGHDN, CDR2 FVKESK. CDR3 DNA sequence: TGTGCCAGCAGTACCAGGGTTGGCACAGATACGCAGTATTTT. Its protein product is CASSTRVGTDTQYF.

This clone was counted a few times. The junction and the germline gene differ at one end; a read error may be behind it. The chain carries TRBV24-1 and TRBJ2-1; D not resolved. CDR1 is KGHDR and CDR2 is SFDVKD in the germline V gene. The CDR3 sequence is 16 residues long. Here the CDR3 DNA reads TGTGCCACCAGTTATTTTGAGGCAGGCTCCTACAATGAGCAGTTCTTC. Translation: CATSYFEAGSYNEQFF.

This clone was found a few times. The chain couples TRBV2 to TRBJ1-1, with TRBD1 matching over 7 bases. The CDR3 contains 13 residues. Germline CDR1 is SNHLY and CDR2 is FYNNEI. V lost 7 bases to trimming and J lost 2 bases; unmatched junction nucleotides: 4. CDR3 residues: CASMTGFNTEAFF. Written as DNA, the CDR3 is TGTGCCAGCATGACAGGGTTTAACACTGAAGCTTTCTTT.

This clone came up many times. The rearrangement links TRBV27 to TRBJ2-5, with 8 bases matching TRBD1. Germline trimming cut 5 bases from V and 4 bases from J; bases unmatched to any gene: 9. The CDR3 sequence is 15 residues long. Per the germline V gene, CDR1 is MNHEY and CDR2 is SMNVEV (reference sequence). The CDR3 DNA reads as TGTGCCAGCAGTCCGTGGACAGGGATGCTAGAGACCCAGTACTTC. Translation gives CASSPWTGMLETQYF.

This clone was detected many times. The chain is built from TRBV5-6 and TRBJ1-5; a possible D gene is TRBD1 (5 bases). V lost 1 base and J 5 bases, leaving 10 bases between the germline ends. CDR3 length: 14 residues. Germline V CDR1 and CDR2: SGHDT, YYEEEE. CDR3 protein: CASSLMGVDQPQHF. The CDR3 nucleotides are TGTGCCAGCAGCTTGATGGGGGTCGATCAGCCCCAGCATTTT.

About this clone: At one end, the junction sequence differs from germline, possibly due to a read error. The chain combines TRBV7-7 with TRBJ1-1, with D unclear. This CDR3 spans 13 amino acids. Germline V gene lookup returns CDR1 SSHAT and CDR2 FNYEAQ (reference sequence). The CDR3 nucleotides read TGTGCGAGCATCTTAGGTCCCACCACTGAAGCTTTCTTT. Its protein is CASILGPTTEAFF. Full variable domain (rest looked up from reference TRBV7-7 and TRBJ1-1): GAGVSQSPRYKVTKRGQDVTLRCDPISSHATLYWYQQALGQGPEFLTYFNYEAQPDKSGLPSDRFSAERPEGSISTLTIQRTEQRDSAMYRCASILGPTTEAFFGQGTRLTVV.